The 9 T cell receptor beta chains in this list originate from one sample, sequenced in a study of cytomegalovirus exposure and HLA in healthy donors. PCR employed 60 Vbeta and 13 Jbeta primers. Libraries were prepared by immunoSEQ multiplex PCR; TCRdb keeps only in-frame clonotypes and omits some of them. Among a few hundred thousand clones, about 77% were seen once, and the ten largest hold roughly 3%. The sequenced material came from PBMCs. These receptors all stem from a woman aged 30 to 39 in good health and CMV-seronegative.

The CDR3 loop is CAISVGSNYEQYF. The CDR3, as DNA: TGTGCCATCAGTGTGGGCAGCAACTACGAGCAGTACTTC. The rearrangement joins TRBV10-3 to TRBJ2-7; D ambiguous. Germline loops: CDR1 ENHRY, CDR2 SYGVKD. V lost 4 bases and J 3 bases, leaving 10 bases between the germline ends. The CDR3 totals 13 residues.

The V and J genes are TRBV5-4 and TRBJ2-6; tentative D call: TRBD2 (5 bases). CDR3 size: 17 residues. The V gene's germline CDR1 is SGHNT and CDR2 YYREEE (reference sequence). The V end lost 6 bases, the J end lost 2 bases, and 18 bases lay between the germline ends. The CDR3 bases are TGTGCCAGCACCGTGGGCGGGTGGGCAGCTGGGGCCAACGTCCTGACTTTC. Translation gives CASTVGGWAAGANVLTF.

The chain carries TRBV27 and TRBJ2-7, with D unresolved. V was trimmed by 4 bases and J by 3 bases, leaving 16 bases between them. The CDR3 spans 15 residues. Germline CDR1 and CDR2: MNHEY and SMNVEV (reference sequence). DNA for the CDR3: TGTGCCAGCAGTTCCGATGCACCGGGTTTCTACGAGCAGTACTTC. Residues: CASSSDAPGFYEQYF.

V and J are TRBV10-3 and TRBJ1-1, with D uncertain. Deletions cut 3 bases from V and 0 bases from J, with 8 bases between. The germline CDR1 and CDR2 sequences are ENHRY and SYGVKD. This CDR3 spans 14 amino acids. This CDR3 reads CAISETGMNTEAFF. CDR3 bases: TGTGCCATCAGTGAAACGGGGATGAACACTGAAGCTTTCTTT.

This clone has only a few counts. In DNA form, the CDR3 reads TGTGCCAGCAGCACCCCGACAGGAGCTTCCTACGAGCAGTACTTC. Translation gives CASSTPTGASYEQYF. This chain connects TRBV13 to TRBJ2-7; TRBD1 is a possible D gene (6 bases). The CDR3 spans 15 residues. Trimming shortened V by 5 bases and J by 1 base, and 15 bases separated the two germline ends. CDR1 and CDR2 (germline): PRHDT, FYEKMQ (reference sequence).

This clone was counted between two and nine times. CDR3 nucleotide sequence: TGTGCCAGCAGCTTAGTAGCACCCATTATGGATGAGCAGTTCTTC. Translation: CASSLVAPIMDEQFF. This chain uses TRBV7-2 with TRBJ2-1; no firm D call. The germline V gene has CDR1 SGHTA and CDR2 FQGNSA. V lost 1 base and J 8 bases, leaving 15 bases between the germline ends. The CDR3 runs 15 residues.

This rearrangement joins TRBV27 to TRBJ1-5, with a tentative D call TRBD1 (6 bases). Trimming cost V 4 bases and J 6 bases, with 10 bases left between them. The CDR3 runs to 13 residues. The germline gives CDR1 MNHEY, CDR2 SMNVEV (reference sequence). For the CDR3, the DNA is TGTGCCAGCAGTTCACAACAGGGTCAGCCCCAGCATTTT. Translating it yields CASSSQQGQPQHF.

This clone has a handful of counts. The CDR3 DNA follows: TGTGCCAGCAGTCGGACTAGCGGGGACAATGAGCAGTTCTTC. This encodes CASSRTSGDNEQFF. The chain has TRBV6-5 and TRBJ2-1, with 12 bases lining up with TRBD2. The CDR3 consists of 14 residues. J lost 5 bases, V lost 5 bases, and 1 base had no gene match. Germline CDR1 reads MNHEY; CDR2 reads SVGAGI.

V gene TRBV18 combines with J gene TRBJ2-7; 9 bases are a match to TRBD1. V dropped 6 bases and J dropped 2; count of bases not matched to a gene: 8. The germline CDR1 and CDR2 sequences are KGHSH and LQKENI. This CDR3 comprises 15 residues. The CDR3 loop is CASSARTGVAYEQYF. For the CDR3, the DNA is TGTGCCAGCTCGGCTAGGACAGGGGTTGCCTACGAGCAGTACTTC.